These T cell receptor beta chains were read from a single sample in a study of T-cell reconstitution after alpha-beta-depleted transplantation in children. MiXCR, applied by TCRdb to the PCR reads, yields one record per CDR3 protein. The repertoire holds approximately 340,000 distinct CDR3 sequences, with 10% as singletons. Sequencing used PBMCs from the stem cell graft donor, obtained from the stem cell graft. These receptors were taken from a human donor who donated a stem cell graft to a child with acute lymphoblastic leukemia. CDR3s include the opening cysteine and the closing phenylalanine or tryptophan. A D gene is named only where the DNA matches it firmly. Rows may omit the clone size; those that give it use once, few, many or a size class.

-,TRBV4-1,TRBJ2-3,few,TGCGCCAGCAGCCAAGACGAGAATACGCAGTATTTT,CASSQDENTQYF
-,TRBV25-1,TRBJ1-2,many,TGTGCCAGCGCGAGGCCGGGAGGGGGCTACACCTTC,CASARPGGGYTF
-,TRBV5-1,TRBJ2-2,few,TGCGCCAGCAGCTTGCCTTTGGGTTTCACCGGGGAGCTGTTTTTT,CASSLPLGFTGELFF
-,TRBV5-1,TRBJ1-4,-,TGCGCCAGCAGCTTGGTGGCGGATATCGAAAAACTGTTTTTT,CASSLVADIEKLFF
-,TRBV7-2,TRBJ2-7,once,TGTGCCAGCAGCTCACGGGGGGAGCAGTACTTC,CASSSRGEQYF
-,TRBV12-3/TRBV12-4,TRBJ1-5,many,TGTGCCAGCACCGAACTGGACGGAAATCAGCCCCAGCATTTT,CASTELDGNQPQHF
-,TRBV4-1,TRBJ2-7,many,TGCGCCAGCAGCCAATCCTACTACGAGCAGTACTTC,CASSQSYYEQYF
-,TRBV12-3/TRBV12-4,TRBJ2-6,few,TGTGCCAGCAGTCCCTGGGGTGCGTCTGTGGCCAACGTCCTGACTTTC,CASSPWGASVANVLTF
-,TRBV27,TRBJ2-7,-,TGTGCCAGCAGTTGGGGGTTCAACTACGAGCAGTACTTC,CASSWGFNYEQYF
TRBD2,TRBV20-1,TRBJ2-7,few,TGCAGTGCTGAACCGGGACTAGCGGGAGCCGAGCAGTACTTC,CSAEPGLAGAEQYF
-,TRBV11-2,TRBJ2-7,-,TGTGCCAGCAGGACACAGGACTACGAGCAGTACTTC,CASRTQDYEQYF
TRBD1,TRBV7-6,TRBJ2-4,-,TGTGCCAGCAGCACCCCCGGGACAGGGGGCGACCTAGCCAAAAACATTCAGTACTTC,CASSTPGTGGDLAKNIQYF
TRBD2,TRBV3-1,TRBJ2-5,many,TGTGCCAGCAGCCAATCGGGACTAGCGGTACAAGAGACCCAGTACTTC,CASSQSGLAVQETQYF
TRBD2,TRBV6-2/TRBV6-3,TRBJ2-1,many,TGTGCCAGCAGAAAGGGAGGGAGCTACAATGAGCAGTTCTTC,CASRKGGSYNEQFF
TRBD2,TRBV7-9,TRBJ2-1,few,TGTGCCAGCAGCAACCCGGGGACTAGGGCTTTTGAGCAGTTCTTC,CASSNPGTRAFEQFF
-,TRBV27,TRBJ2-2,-,TGTGCCAGCAGTTCATCGCTCTTCGGGGGCACCGGGGAGCTGTTTTTT,CASSSSLFGGTGELFF
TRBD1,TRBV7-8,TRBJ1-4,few,TGTGCCAGCAGCTCACAGGGGGGAAAACTGTTTTTT,CASSSQGGKLFF
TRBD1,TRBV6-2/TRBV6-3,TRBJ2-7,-,TGTGCCAGCGGGACAGCCAGGGGGCAGTACTTC,CASGTARGQYF
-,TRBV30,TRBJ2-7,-,TGTGCCTGGGGAGAAACCTACGAGCAGTACTTC,CAWGETYEQYF
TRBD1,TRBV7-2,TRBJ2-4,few,TGTGCCAGCAGCTTAGTATTCGGACAGGGAAACATTCAGTACTTC,CASSLVFGQGNIQYF
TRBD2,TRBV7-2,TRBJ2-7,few,TGTGCCAGCAGCTTAGCACCTAGCGGCTTCGGGCAGGTGCAGTACTTC,CASSLAPSGFGQVQYF
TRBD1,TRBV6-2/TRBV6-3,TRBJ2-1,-,TGTGCCAGCAGTTACTCGGTAGGTTCAGGGGGAGCCAATGAGCAGTTCTTC,CASSYSVGSGGANEQFF
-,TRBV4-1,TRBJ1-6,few,TGCGCCAGCAGCCAAGATCCGCGATCCTATAATTCACCCCTCCACTTT,CASSQDPRSYNSPLHF
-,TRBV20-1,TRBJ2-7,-,TGCAGTGCTAGGACCGGGGGTGAAAACAACGAGCAGTACTTC,CSARTGGENNEQYF
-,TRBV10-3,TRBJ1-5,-,TGTGCCATCAGTGTTCAGGGTGGAGAACAGCCCCAGCATTTT,CAISVQGGEQPQHF
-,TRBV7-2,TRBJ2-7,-,TGTGCCAGCAGCTTAACTGGGGGCACGTACGAGCAGTACTTC,CASSLTGGTYEQYF
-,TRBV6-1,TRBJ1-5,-,TGTGCCAGCACTGGCAGGGTAGTCGGCAATCAGCCCCAGCATTTT,CASTGRVVGNQPQHF
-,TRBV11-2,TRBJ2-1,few,TGTGCCAGCAGCCACCATTACAATGAGCAGTTCTTC,CASSHHYNEQFF
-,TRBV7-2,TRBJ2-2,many,TGTGCCAGCAGCTTATTTGCAGCGGTCTCCGGGGAGCTGTTTTTT,CASSLFAAVSGELFF
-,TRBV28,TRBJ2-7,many,TGTGCCAGCAGTCGCACACTAGCCCACCTTGCTCACGAGCAGTACTTC,CASSRTLAHLAHEQYF
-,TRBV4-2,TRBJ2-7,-,TGTGCCAGCAGCCAAGATCCCAGCGGGCCCGCCTACGAGCAGTACTTC,CASSQDPSGPAYEQYF
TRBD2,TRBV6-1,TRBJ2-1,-,TGTGCCAGCAGTGAAGTTGGGACTAGCGCCGGTGAGCAGTTCTTC,CASSEVGTSAGEQFF
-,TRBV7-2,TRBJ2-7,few,TGTGCCAGCAGCTACGAGACTAGATCCTCCTACGAGCAGTACTTC,CASSYETRSSYEQYF
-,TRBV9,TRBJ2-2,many,TGTGCCAGCAGCCCACGGACCTGGACCGGGGAGCTGTTTTTT,CASSPRTWTGELFF
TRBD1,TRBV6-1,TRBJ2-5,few,TGTGCCAGCAGAAACAGGGGATTCCAAGAGACCCAGTACTTC,CASRNRGFQETQYF
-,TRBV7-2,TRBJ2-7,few,TGCGCCAGCAGCTTAGGACTAAAGAGCTACGAGCAGTACTTC,CASSLGLKSYEQYF
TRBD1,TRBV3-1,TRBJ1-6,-,TGTGCCAGCAGCCAAATGAGCGGGACAGGGACATCACCCCTCCACTTT,CASSQMSGTGTSPLHF
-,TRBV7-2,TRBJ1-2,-,TGTGCCAGCAGAGCCGGGATAGGGGGAGGAAGAGGCTACACCTTC,CASRAGIGGGRGYTF
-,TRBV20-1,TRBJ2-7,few,TGCAGTGCTAGCACAGACTCCTACGAGCAGTACTTC,CSASTDSYEQYF
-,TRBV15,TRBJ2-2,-,TGTGCCACCAGCAGGACGGCTTCGAACACCGGGGAGCTGTTTTTT,CATSRTASNTGELFF
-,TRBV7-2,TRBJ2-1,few,TGTGCAACGGGGAGCTCCTACAATGAGCAGTTCTTC,CATGSSYNEQFF
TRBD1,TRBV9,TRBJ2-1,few,TGTGCCAGCAGCGCGGGGGGACAGGGATGGAGTGAGCAGTTCTTC,CASSAGGQGWSEQFF
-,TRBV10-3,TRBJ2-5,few,TGTGCCACCTCCGGGACGGAACAAGAGACCCAGTACTTC,CATSGTEQETQYF
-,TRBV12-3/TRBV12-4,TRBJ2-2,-,TGTGCCAGCAGTTTATTTACCGGGGAGCTGTTTTTT,CASSLFTGELFF
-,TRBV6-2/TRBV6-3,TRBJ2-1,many,TGTGCCAGCAGTTACTCCACCTACAGGAGGGCGATGAATGAGCAGTTCTTC,CASSYSTYRRAMNEQFF
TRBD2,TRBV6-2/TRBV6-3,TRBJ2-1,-,TGTGCCACCCGGGTCAGCGGGGGATACAATGAGCAGTTCTTC,CATRVSGGYNEQFF
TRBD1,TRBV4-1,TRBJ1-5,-,TGCGCCAGCAGCCAAGCAACTACAGACAGGGACCAGCCCCAGCATTTT,CASSQATTDRDQPQHF
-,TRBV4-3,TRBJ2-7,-,TGCGCCAGCAGCCAAGAGCGACCAGGGGCCTTCGCCTACGAGCAGTACTTC,CASSQERPGAFAYEQYF
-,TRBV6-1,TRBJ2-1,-,TGTGCCAGCAGTGAGACGGGACCCTACGATGAGCAGTTCTTC,CASSETGPYDEQFF
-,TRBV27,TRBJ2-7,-,TGTGCCAGCAGTACCCTCGGGCTGGCATACGAGCAGTACTTC,CASSTLGLAYEQYF
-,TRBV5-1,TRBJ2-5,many,TGCGCCAGCAGCTACGGAAAAGGGGAGACCCAGTACTTC,CASSYGKGETQYF
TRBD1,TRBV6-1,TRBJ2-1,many,TGTGCCGGGAGTCAGGGGGTCAATGAGCAGTTCTTC,CAGSQGVNEQFF
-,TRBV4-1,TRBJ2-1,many,TGCGCCAGCAGACTCGAGCCACTGGATGAGCAGTTCTTC,CASRLEPLDEQFF
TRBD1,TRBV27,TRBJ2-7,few,TGTGCCAGCAGTTTGATGGCAGGGGGCCGATCCTACGAGCAGTACTTC,CASSLMAGGRSYEQYF
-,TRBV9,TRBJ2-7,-,TGTGCCAGCAGCGTGCACCCCGGGACTGACGAGCAGTACTTC,CASSVHPGTDEQYF